This T cell receptor (beta chain) was sequenced during a study of cytomegalovirus exposure and HLA in healthy donors. PCR was performed using 60 Vbeta and 13 Jbeta primers. The table came from immunoSEQ multiplex PCR; TCRdb's copy has only in-frame clones and leaves some out. In the table there are under 150,000 clones, approximately 10% of which are singletons. Germline V lookup: CDR1 SGDLS, CDR2 YYNGEE. CDR3 length: 14 amino acids. The junction had 6 bases not matched to a gene; V was cut back by 6 bases and J by 5 bases. The receptor was isolated from a woman in her thirties or forties in good health and CMV-seropositive. The chain is built from TRBV9 and TRBJ1-4; TRBD1 matches at 8 bases. The sequencing input was PBMCs. The CDR3 sequence is CASNRGFENEKLFF. The CDR3 nucleotides are TGTGCCAGCAACAGGGGGTTCGAGAATGAAAAACTGTTTTTT.